This is a list of T cell receptor beta chains from one sample in a study of blood T cell repertoires in COVID-19. TCRdb's copy holds only in-frame clones and misses some; the assay was immunoSEQ multiplex PCR. The sample records 110,000 to 150,000 clones, approximately 85% being singletons. Material: peripheral blood. These receptors were obtained from a middle-aged man with acute or convalescent COVID-19. Each CDR3 is given with its conserved first and last residue. A D gene is named only where the DNA matches it firmly. Clone size, where shown, is once, few, many, or a class for clones that have expanded.

>-|-|TRBJ2-7|TRBV5-6
TGTGCCAGCAGCTTGGACGGTAACTACGAGCAGTACTTC
CASSLDGNYEQYF
>-|-|TRBJ1-3|TRBV9
TGTGCCAGCAGCCCAAACCTCCTGGGGGGTGCGGGAAACACCATATATTTT
CASSPNLLGGAGNTIYF
>-|-|TRBJ1-5|TRBV6-5
TGTGCCAGCAGTATGACAGATAGCAATCAGCCCCAGCATTTT
CASSMTDSNQPQHF
>-|-|TRBJ2-3|TRBV19
TGTGCCACCGGGAAGACTAGCACAGATACGCAGTATTTT
CATGKTSTDTQYF
>-|TRBD1|TRBJ2-3|TRBV24-1
TGTGCCACCAGTGACGGGCAGGGGGTAGACGCGCAGTATTTT
CATSDGQGVDAQYF
>-|TRBD2|TRBJ2-1|TRBV9
TGTGCCAGCAGCATTAATCCGGGACTAGCGGGGGTAGGTAAGTCCTACAATGAGCAGTTCTTC
CASSINPGLAGVGKSYNEQFF
>-|-|TRBJ2-7|TRBV6-5
TGTGCCAGCAGTTCCTCTAGTTACGAGCAGTACTTC
CASSSSSYEQYF
>-|TRBD2|TRBJ2-7|TRBV19
TGTGCCAGTAGTATCGGACTAGCGCTTGAGCAGTACTTC
CASSIGLALEQYF
>-|-|TRBJ1-4|TRBV9
TGTGCCAGCAGCGTAGACCGCGGGTTTGAAGAAAAACTGTTTTTT
CASSVDRGFEEKLFF
>-|-|TRBJ2-7|TRBV12-3/TRBV12-4
TGTGCCAGCAGTTTAACCGGCTACGAGCAGTACTTC
CASSLTGYEQYF
>-|-|TRBJ1-3|TRBV3-1/TRBV3-2
TGTGCCAGCAGATTAACAGGGAGCTCTGGAAACACCATATATTTT
CASRLTGSSGNTIYF
>-|-|TRBJ1-3|TRBV4-2
TGTGCCAGCAGCCTCCAGGGGACACTCTCTGGAAACACCATATATTTT
CASSLQGTLSGNTIYF
>-|-|TRBJ1-4|TRBV18
TGTGCCAGCTCAGCCGAGGCCCCAAATGAAAAACTGTTTTTT
CASSAEAPNEKLFF
>-|-|TRBJ1-3|TRBV30
TGTGCCTGGACAGTAGCAGGGTCCGGAAACACCATATATTTT
CAWTVAGSGNTIYF
>-|TRBD2|TRBJ2-5|TRBV28
TGTGCCAGCAGGACTAGCGGGTTGGCTCACCAAGAGACCCAGTACTTC
CASRTSGLAHQETQYF
>-|-|TRBJ2-5|TRBV18
TGTGCCAGCGAACCGGACAGAAAAGAGACCCAGTACTTC
CASEPDRKETQYF
>once|TRBD2|TRBJ2-2|TRBV24-1
TGTGCCACCAGTGTCTCGGGACTAGTTCCATCCGGGGAGCTGTTTTTT
CATSVSGLVPSGELFF
>-|TRBD1|TRBJ1-1|TRBV6-5
TGTGCCAGCACCTCGACAGGGGGGACTGAAGCTTTCTTT
CASTSTGGTEAFF
>-|-|TRBJ2-7|TRBV12-5
TGTGCTAGTGGTCCCTCCCTAACCCGGTCCTACGAGCAGTACTTC
CASGPSLTRSYEQYF
>-|TRBD1|TRBJ2-7|TRBV5-4
TGTGCCAGCAGCTTCCCGGACAGGGGCGAGCAGTACTTC
CASSFPDRGEQYF
>-|-|TRBJ1-3|TRBV7-9
TGTGCCAGCACCGCCAGCTCTGGAAACACCATATATTTT
CASTASSGNTIYF
>-|-|TRBJ1-2|TRBV7-9
TGTGCCAGCAGCTTAGTTCTTGGCGGGGGCAACTATGGCTACACCTTC
CASSLVLGGGNYGYTF
>-|TRBD1|TRBJ2-1|TRBV12-5
TGTGCTAGTGGATCGGGACAGGGGGCTTTTGAGCAGTTCTTC
CASGSGQGAFEQFF
>-|-|TRBJ1-1|TRBV20-1
TGCAGTGCTGCGACACAGGGACCAGCTTTCTTT
CSAATQGPAFF
>-|-|TRBJ2-1|TRBV19
TGTGCCAGTAGTATAGGAGGGTCCGATGAGCAGTTCTTC
CASSIGGSDEQFF
>-|TRBD1|TRBJ2-7|TRBV19
TGTGCCAGTAGTCCGGGACAGGGGGCGAGCTCCTACGAGCAGTACTTC
CASSPGQGASSYEQYF
>-|-|TRBJ2-7|TRBV11-3
TGTGCCAGCAGCCCTTCGGACAGCACCTACGAGCAGTACTTC
CASSPSDSTYEQYF
>-|TRBD1|TRBJ1-2|TRBV13
TGTGCCAGCAGCTCTACGACAGGGCGCGACTATGGCTACACCTTC
CASSSTTGRDYGYTF
>-|-|TRBJ1-4|TRBV10-3
TGTGCCATCAGTGAGGGGGGGGATGAAAAACTGTTTTTT
CAISEGGDEKLFF
>few|TRBD2|TRBJ2-2|TRBV4-1
TGCGCCTCGAAGCGGGGGGTTAACACCGGGGAGCTGTTTTTT
CASKRGVNTGELFF
>-|TRBD1|TRBJ2-3|TRBV7-3
TGTGCCAGCAGCTACAGGGGGCCATCCACAGATACGCAGTATTTT
CASSYRGPSTDTQYF
>once|TRBD1|TRBJ1-2|TRBV27
TGTGCCAGCAGTGGGGACAGGGGTGTTAGGCGCTACACCTTC
CASSGDRGVRRYTF
>-|TRBD1|TRBJ1-1|TRBV19
TGTGCCAGTAGTATACGGGAGGGGGCAACTGAAGCTTTCTTT
CASSIREGATEAFF
>-|TRBD2|TRBJ2-5|TRBV3-1/TRBV3-2
TGTGCCAGCAGCCAAATAGCGGGAGGGCCTTTGGGGGAGACCCAGTACTTC
CASSQIAGGPLGETQYF
>-|-|TRBJ1-2|TRBV25-1
TGTGCCAGCAGCGCCGTTGGCAGGGGTAACTATGGCTACACCTTC
CASSAVGRGNYGYTF
>-|-|TRBJ2-1|TRBV2
TGTGCCAGCAGTGCAGGGTCCCACAATGAGCAGTTCTTC
CASSAGSHNEQFF
>-|-|TRBJ1-5|TRBV7-6
TGTGCCAGCAGCTTAACCCCCCTCGGGAGAAATCAGCCCCAGCATTTT
CASSLTPLGRNQPQHF
>-|-|TRBJ1-2|TRBV4-2
TGTGCCAGCAGCCAAGATGGACAGACGAACTATGGCTACACCTTC
CASSQDGQTNYGYTF
>-|TRBD2|TRBJ2-1|TRBV19
TGTGCCAGTAGTCGACTAGCGGGAGGGCGGGAGCAGTTCTTC
CASSRLAGGREQFF
>-|TRBD1|TRBJ2-7|TRBV5-1
TGCGCCAGCAGCTTGGGGGACAGGAGCTCCTACGAGCAGTACTTC
CASSLGDRSSYEQYF
>-|TRBD1|TRBJ2-6|TRBV18
TGTGCCAGCTCACCACCGGGACAGGGTAGCTCTGGGGCCAACGTCCTGACTTTC
CASSPPGQGSSGANVLTF
>-|-|TRBJ2-3|TRBV2
TGTGCCAGCAGTGGAAATTTAATTATGGGAGGTGGCACAGATACGCAGTATTTT
CASSGNLIMGGGTDTQYF